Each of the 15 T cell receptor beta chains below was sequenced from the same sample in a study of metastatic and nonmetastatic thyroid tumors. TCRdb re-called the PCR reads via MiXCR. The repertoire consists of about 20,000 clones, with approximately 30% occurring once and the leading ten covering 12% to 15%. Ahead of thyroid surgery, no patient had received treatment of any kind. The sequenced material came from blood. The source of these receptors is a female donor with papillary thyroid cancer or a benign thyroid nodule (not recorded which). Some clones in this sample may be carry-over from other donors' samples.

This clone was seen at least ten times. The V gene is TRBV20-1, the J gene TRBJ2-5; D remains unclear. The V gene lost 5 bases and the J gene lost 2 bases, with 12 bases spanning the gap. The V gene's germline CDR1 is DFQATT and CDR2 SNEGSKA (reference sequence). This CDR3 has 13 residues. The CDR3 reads CSAETGQQETQYF. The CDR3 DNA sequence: TGCAGTGCTGAAACTGGGCAGCAAGAGACCCAGTACTTC.

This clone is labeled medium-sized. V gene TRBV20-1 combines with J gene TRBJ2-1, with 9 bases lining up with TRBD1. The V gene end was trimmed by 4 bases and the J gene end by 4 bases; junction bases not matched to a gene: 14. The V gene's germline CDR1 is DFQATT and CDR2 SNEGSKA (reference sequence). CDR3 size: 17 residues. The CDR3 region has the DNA TGCAGTGCTAAGAAGCTTTACCGGGACAGGGCATACAATGAGCAGTTCTTC. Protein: CSAKKLYRDRAYNEQFF.

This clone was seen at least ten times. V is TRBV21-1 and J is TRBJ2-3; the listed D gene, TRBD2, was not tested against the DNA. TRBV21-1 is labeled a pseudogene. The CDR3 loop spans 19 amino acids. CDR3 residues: CASSGPVGASGGLTDTQYF. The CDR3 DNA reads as TGTGCCAGCAGTGGACCCGTGGGGGCTAGCGGGGGCCTCACAGATACGCAGTATTTT.

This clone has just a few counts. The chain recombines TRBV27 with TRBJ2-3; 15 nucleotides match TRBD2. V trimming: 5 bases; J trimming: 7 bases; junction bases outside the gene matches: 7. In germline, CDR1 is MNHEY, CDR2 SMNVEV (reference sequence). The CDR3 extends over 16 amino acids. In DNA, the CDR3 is TGTGCCAGCAGTCCCCGGACTAGCGGGAGGGTACATACGCAGTATTTT. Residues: CASSPRTSGRVHTQYF.

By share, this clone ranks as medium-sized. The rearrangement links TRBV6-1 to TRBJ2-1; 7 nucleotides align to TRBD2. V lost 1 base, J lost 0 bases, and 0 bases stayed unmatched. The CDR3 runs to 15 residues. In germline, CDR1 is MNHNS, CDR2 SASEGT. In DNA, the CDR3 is TGTGCCAGCAGTGAAGTAGCGGGCTCCTACAATGAGCAGTTCTTC. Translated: CASSEVAGSYNEQFF.

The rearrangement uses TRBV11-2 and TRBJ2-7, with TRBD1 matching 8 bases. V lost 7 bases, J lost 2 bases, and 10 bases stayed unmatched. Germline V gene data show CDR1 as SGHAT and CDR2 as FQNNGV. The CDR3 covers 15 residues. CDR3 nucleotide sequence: TGTGCCAGCACCACTGGGCAGGGGGCTGCCTACGAGCAGTACTTC. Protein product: CASTTGQGAAYEQYF.

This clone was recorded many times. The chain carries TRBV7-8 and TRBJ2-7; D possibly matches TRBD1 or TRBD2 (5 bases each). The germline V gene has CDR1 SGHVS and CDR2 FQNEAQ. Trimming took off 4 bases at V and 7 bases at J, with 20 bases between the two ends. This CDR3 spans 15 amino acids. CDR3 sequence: CASSSGPPPLGEQYF. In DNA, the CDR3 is TGTGCCAGCAGCTCGGGGCCCCCCCCGTTGGGTGAGCAGTACTTC.

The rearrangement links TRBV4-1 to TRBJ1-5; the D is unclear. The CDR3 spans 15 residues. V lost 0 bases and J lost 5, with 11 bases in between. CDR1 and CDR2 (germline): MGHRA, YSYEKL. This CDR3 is CASSQEYTSYQPQHF. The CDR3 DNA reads TGCGCCAGCAGCCAAGAATACACAAGTTATCAGCCCCAGCATTTT.

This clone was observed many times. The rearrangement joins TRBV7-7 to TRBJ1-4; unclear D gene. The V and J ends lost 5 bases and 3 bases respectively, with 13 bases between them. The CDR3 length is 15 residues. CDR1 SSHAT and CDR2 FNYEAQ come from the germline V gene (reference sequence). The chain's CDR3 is CASSPPGLANEKLFF. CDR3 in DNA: TGTGCCAGCAGCCCACCGGGGTTGGCTAATGAAAAACTGTTTTTT.

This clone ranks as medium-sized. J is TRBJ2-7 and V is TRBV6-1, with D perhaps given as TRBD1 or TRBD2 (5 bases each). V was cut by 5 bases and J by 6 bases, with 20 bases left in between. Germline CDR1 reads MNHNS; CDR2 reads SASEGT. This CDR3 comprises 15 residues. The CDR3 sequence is CASSPSPGTPAEQYF. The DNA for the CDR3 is TGTGCCAGCAGTCCATCCCCCGGGACCCCCGCCGAGCAGTACTTC.

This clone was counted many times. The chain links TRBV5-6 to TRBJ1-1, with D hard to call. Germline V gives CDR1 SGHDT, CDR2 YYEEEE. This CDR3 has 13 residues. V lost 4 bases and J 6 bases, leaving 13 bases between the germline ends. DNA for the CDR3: TGTGCCAGCAGCCCCGGCGGGCCTGCTGAAGCTTTCTTT. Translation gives CASSPGGPAEAFF.

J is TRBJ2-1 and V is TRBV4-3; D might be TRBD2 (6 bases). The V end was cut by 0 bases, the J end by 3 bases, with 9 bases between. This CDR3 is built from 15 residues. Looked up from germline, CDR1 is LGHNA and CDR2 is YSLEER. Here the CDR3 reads CASSQEGGVYNEQFF. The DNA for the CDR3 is TGCGCCAGCAGCCAAGAAGGCGGGGTCTACAATGAGCAGTTCTTC.

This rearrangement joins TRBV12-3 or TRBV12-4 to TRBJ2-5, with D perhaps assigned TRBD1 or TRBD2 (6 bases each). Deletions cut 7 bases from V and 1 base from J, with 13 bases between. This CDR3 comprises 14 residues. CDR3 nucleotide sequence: TGTGCCAGCACTTTTAGGGGGGTCCAAGAGACCCAGTACTTC. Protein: CASTFRGVQETQYF.

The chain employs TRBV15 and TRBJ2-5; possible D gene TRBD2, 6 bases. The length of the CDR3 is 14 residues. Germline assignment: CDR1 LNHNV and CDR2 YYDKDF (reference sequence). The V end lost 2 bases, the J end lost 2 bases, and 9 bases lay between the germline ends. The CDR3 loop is CATSRSSGQETQYF. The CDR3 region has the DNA TGTGCCACCAGCAGATCCAGCGGGCAAGAGACCCAGTACTTC.

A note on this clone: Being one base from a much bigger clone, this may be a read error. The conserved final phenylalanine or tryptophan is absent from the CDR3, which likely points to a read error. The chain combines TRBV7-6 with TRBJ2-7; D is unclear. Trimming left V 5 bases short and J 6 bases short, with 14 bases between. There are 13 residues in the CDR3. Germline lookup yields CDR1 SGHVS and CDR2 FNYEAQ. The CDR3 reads CASSQPSSSEQYL. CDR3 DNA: TGTGCCAGCAGCCAGCCCTCCTCGAGCGAGCAGTACCTC.